This TCR beta chain was recorded in a study of PD-1 blockade in classical Hodgkin lymphoma. Findings and limits, study-wide: A significant rise in TCR diversity by C4D1 was seen for CD4+ but not CD8+ cells. In newly diagnosed patients, baseline TCR diversity was reportedly below that of healthy donors. Complete responders entered with baseline diversity on par with newly diagnosed patients, the results showed.

Time point specified: cycle 4 day 1 (C4D1), after less than seven weeks of nivolumab. All patients relapsed after autologous stem cell transplantation, and brentuximab vedotin exposure varied. Complete response, partial response or progressive disease made up the best responses. Only in-frame clones appear in the TCRdb table, and some are missing; sequencing was by immunoSEQ multiplex PCR. The sample has about 94,000 clones, more than 85% seen once. Germline loops: CDR1 SGDLS, CDR2 YYNGEE. V was pared by 0 bases and J by 1 base, with 11 bases between. This CDR3 has 15 residues. This clone turned up a few times. Its cognate antigen is unknown.

This chain uses TRBV9 with TRBJ2-7; D uncertain. This clonotype was sampled from a human donor with classical Hodgkin lymphoma. The input for sequencing was peripheral blood mononuclear cells (PBMCs), taken before the fourth cycle of nivolumab. The chain's CDR3 is CASSVGHPQSYEQYF. Here the CDR3 DNA reads TGTGCCAGCAGCGTAGGGCACCCACAGTCCTACGAGCAGTACTTC.